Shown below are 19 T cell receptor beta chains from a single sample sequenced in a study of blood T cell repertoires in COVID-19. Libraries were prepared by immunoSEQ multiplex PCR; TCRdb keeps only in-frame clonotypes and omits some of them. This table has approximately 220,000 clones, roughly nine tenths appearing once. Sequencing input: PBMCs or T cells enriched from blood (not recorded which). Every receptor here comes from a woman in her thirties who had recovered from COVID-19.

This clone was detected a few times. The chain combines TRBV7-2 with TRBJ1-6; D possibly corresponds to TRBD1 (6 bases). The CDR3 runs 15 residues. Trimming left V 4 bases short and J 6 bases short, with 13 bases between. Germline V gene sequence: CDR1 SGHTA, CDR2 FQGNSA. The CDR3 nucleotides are TGTGCCAGCAGCTCCAGGGGAGGGGGTAATTCACCCCTCCACTTT. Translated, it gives CASSSRGGGNSPLHF. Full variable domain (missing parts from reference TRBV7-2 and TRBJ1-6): GAGVSQSPSNKVTEKGKDVELRCDPISGHTALYWYRQSLGQGLEFLIYFQGNSAPDKSGLPSDRFSAERTGGSVSTLTIQRTQQEDSAVYLCASSSRGGGNSPLHFGNGTRLTVT.

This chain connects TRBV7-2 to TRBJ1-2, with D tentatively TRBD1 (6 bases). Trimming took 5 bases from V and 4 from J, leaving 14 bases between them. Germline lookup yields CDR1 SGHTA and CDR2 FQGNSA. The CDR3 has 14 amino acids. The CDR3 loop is CASSPPMTGYGYTF. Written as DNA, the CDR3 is TGTGCCAGCAGCCCGCCGATGACAGGCTATGGCTACACCTTC.

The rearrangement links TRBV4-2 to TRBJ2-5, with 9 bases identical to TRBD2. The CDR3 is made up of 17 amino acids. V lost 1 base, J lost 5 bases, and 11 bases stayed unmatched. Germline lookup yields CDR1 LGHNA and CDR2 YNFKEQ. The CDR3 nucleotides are TGTGCCAGCAGCCAAGTGCAAGCGGGGGGTATACGGGAGACCCAGTACTTC. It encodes CASSQVQAGGIRETQYF.

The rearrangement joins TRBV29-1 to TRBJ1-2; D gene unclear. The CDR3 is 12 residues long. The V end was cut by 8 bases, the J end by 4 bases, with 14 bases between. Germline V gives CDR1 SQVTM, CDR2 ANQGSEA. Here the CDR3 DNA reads TGCAGCTATGAGGCAAGCTCCTATGGCTACACCTTC. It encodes CSYEASSYGYTF.

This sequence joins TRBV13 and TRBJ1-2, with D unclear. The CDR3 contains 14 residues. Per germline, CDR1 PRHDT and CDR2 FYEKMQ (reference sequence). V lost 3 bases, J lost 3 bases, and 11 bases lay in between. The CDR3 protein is CASSFGRLHYGYTF. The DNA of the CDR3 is TGTGCCAGCAGCTTTGGCAGACTCCACTATGGCTACACCTTC.

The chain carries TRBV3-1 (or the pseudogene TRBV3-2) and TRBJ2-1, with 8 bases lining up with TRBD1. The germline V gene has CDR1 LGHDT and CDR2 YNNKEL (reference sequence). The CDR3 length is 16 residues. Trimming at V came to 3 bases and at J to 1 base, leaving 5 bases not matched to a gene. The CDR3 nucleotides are TGTGCCAGCAGCCAGTTGGGACAGGAATCCTACAATGAGCAGTTCTTC. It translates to CASSQLGQESYNEQFF.

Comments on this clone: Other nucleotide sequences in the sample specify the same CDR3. In DNA form, the CDR3 reads TGCGCCAGCCGAAGGGGGACTGAAGCTTTCTTT. Encoded protein: CASRRGTEAFF. The rearrangement joins TRBV4-3 to TRBJ1-1; the D gene is possibly TRBD1 (6 bases). CDR3 size: 11 residues. V lost 8 bases and J 5 bases, leaving 9 bases between the germline ends. CDR1 is LGHNA and CDR2 is YSLEER in the germline V gene.

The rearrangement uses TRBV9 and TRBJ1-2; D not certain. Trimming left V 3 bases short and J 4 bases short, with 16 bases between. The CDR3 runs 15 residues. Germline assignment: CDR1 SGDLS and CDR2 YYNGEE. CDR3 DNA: TGTGCCAGCAGCGGGGCCGGAGGTGCGGGCTATGGCTACACCTTC. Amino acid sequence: CASSGAGGAGYGYTF.

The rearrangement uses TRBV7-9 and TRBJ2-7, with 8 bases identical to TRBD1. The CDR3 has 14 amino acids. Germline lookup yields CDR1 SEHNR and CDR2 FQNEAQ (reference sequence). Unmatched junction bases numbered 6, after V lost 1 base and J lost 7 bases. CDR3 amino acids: CASSLGQGAGEQYF. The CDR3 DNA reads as TGTGCCAGCAGCTTAGGTCAGGGGGCGGGAGAGCAGTACTTC.

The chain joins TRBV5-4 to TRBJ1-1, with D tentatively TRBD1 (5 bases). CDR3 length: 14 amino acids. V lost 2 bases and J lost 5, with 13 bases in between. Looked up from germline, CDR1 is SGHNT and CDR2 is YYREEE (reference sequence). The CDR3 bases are TGTGCCAGCAGCTTTGGTGATCGGGGGACTGAAGCTTTCTTT. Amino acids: CASSFGDRGTEAFF.

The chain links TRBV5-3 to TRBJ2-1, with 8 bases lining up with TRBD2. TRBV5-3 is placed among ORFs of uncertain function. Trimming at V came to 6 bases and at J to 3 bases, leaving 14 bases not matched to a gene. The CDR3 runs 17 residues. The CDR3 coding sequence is TGTGCCAGAAACCTCCTACGTCGGGGGGGCCTCTACAATGAGCAGTTCTTC. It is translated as CARNLLRRGGLYNEQFF.

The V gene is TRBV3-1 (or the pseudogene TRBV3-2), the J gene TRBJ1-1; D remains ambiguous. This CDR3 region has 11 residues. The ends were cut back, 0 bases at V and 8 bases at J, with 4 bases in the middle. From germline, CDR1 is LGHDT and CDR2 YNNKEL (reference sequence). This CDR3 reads CASSQDLEAFF. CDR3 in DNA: TGTGCCAGCAGCCAAGACCTGGAAGCTTTCTTT.

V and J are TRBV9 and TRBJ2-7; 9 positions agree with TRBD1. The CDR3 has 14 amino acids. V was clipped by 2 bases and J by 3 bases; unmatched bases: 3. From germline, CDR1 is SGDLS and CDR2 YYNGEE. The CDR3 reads CASSVGTGFYEQYF. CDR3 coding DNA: TGTGCCAGCAGCGTCGGGACAGGGTTCTACGAGCAGTACTTC.

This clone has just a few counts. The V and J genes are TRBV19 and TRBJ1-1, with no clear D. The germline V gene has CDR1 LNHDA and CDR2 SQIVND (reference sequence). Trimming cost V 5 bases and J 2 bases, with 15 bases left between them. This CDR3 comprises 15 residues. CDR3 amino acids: CASSLPGIGNTEAFF. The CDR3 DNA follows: TGTGCCAGTAGTCTCCCGGGAATTGGTAACACTGAAGCTTTCTTT.

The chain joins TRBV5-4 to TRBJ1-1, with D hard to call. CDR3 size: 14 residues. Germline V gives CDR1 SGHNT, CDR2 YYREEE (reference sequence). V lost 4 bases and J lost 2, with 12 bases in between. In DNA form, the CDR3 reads TGTGCCAGCAGCATAAAAGAACTAAACACTGAAGCTTTCTTT. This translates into CASSIKELNTEAFF.

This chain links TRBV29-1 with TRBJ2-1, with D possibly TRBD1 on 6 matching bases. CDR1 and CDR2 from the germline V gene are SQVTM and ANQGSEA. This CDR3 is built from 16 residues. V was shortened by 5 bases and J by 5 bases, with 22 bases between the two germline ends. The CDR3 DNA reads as TGCAGCGTTTCTCCCGAGAGGACAGTTGGGAACAATGAGCAGTTCTTC. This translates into CSVSPERTVGNNEQFF.

The CDR3 protein is CASSMSGFEQFF. CDR3 DNA: TGTGCCAGTAGTATGTCGGGGTTTGAGCAGTTCTTC. The chain has TRBV19 and TRBJ2-1; TRBD2 might be the D (5 bases). The CDR3 loop spans 12 amino acids. Germline loops: CDR1 LNHDA, CDR2 SQIVND (reference sequence). Trimming stripped 3 bases from V and 9 bases from J, with 9 bases between. The full variable domain, with the rest looked up from reference TRBV19 and TRBJ2-1, is DGGITQSPKYLFRKEGQNVTLSCEQNLNHDAMYWYRQDPGQGLRLIYYSQIVNDFQKGDIAEGYSVSREKKESFPLTVTSAQKNPTAFYLCASSMSGFEQFFGPGTRLTVL.

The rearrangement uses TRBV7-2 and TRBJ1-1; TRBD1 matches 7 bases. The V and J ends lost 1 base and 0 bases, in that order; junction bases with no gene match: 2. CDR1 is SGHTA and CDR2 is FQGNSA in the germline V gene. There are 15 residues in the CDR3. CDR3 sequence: CASSLGRGVNTEAFF. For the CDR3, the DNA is TGTGCCAGCAGCTTAGGCAGGGGGGTGAACACTGAAGCTTTCTTT.

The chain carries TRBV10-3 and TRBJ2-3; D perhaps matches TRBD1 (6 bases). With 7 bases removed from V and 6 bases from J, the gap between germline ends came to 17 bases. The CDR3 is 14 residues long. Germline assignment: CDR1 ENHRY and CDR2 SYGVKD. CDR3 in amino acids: CAIMGASGADTQYF. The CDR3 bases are TGTGCCATCATGGGGGCTAGTGGTGCGGATACGCAGTATTTT.